The text below deals with one TCR beta chain. What it recognizes is unknown. Sequence at one end of the junction differs from germline and may be a read error. CMV serostatus data were not documented for this donor. Primers: 60 Vbeta forward and 13 Jbeta reverse. The method was immunoSEQ multiplex PCR; TCRdb's version includes in-frame clones alone and lacks a portion of them. This table lists about 37,000 clones. Germline V gene sequence: CDR1 SSHAT, CDR2 FNYEAQ (reference sequence). The CDR3 is 13 amino acids. This specimen belongs to a study of cytomegalovirus exposure and HLA in healthy donors. Study-level findings and limits: The sole available immune exposure information was CMV serostatus. The authors judged a highly shared variant cluster likely a sequencing artifact. There were about 160 TCR beta chains listed as cytomegalovirus-associated.

This TCR came from a human donor in good health. The chain uses TRBV7-7 and TRBJ1-5; maybe TRBD1 (5 bases). What was sequenced was PBMCs. The CDR3 bases are TGTGCTAGCAGCCCAGGGTTCGGAGAGCCCCAGCATTTT. This sequence encodes CASSPGFGEPQHF.